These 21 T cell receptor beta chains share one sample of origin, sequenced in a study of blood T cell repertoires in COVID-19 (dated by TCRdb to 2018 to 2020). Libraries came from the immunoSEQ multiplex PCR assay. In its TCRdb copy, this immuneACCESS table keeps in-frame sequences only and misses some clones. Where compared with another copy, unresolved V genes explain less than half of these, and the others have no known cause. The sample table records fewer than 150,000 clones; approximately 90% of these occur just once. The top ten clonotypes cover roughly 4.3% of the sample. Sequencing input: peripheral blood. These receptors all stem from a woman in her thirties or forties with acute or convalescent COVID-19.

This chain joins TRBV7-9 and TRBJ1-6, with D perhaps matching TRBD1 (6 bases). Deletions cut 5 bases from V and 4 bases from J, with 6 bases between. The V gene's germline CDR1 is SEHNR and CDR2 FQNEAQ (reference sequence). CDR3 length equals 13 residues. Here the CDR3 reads CASSQGYNSPLHF. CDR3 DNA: TGTGCCAGCAGCCAGGGGTATAATTCACCCCTCCACTTT.

CDR3 residues: CASSFTGSGGNTIYF. CDR3 nucleotides: TGTGCCAGCAGTTTTACAGGGTCGGGCGGAAACACCATATATTTT. The chain carries TRBV27 and TRBJ1-3, with TRBD1 as a possible D gene (6 bases). Germline CDR1 reads MNHEY; CDR2 reads SMNVEV (reference sequence). The CDR3 has 15 amino acids. V lost 3 bases to trimming and J lost 4 bases, with 13 bases between them.

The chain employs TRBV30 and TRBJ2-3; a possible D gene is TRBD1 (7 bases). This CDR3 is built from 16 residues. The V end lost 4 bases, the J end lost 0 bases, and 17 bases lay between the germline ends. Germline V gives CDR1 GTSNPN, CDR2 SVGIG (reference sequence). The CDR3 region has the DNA TGTGCCTGGACCCAGGGCGCAGGGGGGAGCACAGATACGCAGTATTTT. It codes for CAWTQGAGGSTDTQYF. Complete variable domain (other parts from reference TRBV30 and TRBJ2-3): SQTIHQWPATLVQPVGSPLSLECTVEGTSNPNLYWYRQAAGRGLQLLFYSVGIGQISSEVPQNLSASRPQDRQFILSSKKLLLSDSGFYLCAWTQGAGGSTDTQYFGPGTRLTVL.

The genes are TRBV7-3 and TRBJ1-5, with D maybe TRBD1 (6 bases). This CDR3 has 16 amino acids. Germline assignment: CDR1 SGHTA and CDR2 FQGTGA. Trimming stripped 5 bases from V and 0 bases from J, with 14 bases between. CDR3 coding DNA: TGTGCCAGCAGCCCACCGGGACACTTTAGCAATCAGCCCCAGCATTTT. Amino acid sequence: CASSPPGHFSNQPQHF.

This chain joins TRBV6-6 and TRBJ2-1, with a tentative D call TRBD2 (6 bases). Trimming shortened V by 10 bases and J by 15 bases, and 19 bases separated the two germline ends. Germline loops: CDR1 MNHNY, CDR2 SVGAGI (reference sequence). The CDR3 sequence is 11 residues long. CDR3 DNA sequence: TGTGCCACACTAAGGGACTCCCTCCCGTTCTTC. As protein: CATLRDSLPFF.

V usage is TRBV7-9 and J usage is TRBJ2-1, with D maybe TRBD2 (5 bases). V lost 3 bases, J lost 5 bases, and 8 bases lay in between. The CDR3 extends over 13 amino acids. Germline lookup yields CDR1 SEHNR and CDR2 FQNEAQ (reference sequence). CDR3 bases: TGTGCCAGCAGCTTCTACGGGGACAATGAGCAGTTCTTC. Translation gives CASSFYGDNEQFF.

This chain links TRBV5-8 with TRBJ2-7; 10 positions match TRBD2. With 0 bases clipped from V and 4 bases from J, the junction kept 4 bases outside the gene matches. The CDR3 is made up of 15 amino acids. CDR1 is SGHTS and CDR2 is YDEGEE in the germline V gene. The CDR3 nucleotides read TGTGCCAGCAGCTTGGGGGTTAGCGGGGGGTACGAGCAGTACTTC. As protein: CASSLGVSGGYEQYF.

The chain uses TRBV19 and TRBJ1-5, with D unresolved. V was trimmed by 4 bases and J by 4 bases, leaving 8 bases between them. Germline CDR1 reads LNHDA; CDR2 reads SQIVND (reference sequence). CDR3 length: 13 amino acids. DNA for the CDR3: TGTGCCAGTAGTAGCTGGACTAATCAGCCCCAGCATTTT. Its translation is CASSSWTNQPQHF.

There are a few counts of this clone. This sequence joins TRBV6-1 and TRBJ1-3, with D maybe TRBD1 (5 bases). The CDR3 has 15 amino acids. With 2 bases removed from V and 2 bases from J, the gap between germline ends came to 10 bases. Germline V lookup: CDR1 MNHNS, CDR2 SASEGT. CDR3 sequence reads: CASSERRGTGNTIYF. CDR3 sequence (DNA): TGTGCCAGCAGTGAACGTCGGGGGACTGGAAACACCATATATTTT.

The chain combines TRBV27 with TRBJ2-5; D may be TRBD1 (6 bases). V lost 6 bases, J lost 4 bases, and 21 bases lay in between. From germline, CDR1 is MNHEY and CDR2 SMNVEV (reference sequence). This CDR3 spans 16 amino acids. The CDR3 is CASRTGYPEWGETQYF. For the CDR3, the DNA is TGTGCCAGCAGAACAGGGTATCCGGAGTGGGGAGAGACCCAGTACTTC.

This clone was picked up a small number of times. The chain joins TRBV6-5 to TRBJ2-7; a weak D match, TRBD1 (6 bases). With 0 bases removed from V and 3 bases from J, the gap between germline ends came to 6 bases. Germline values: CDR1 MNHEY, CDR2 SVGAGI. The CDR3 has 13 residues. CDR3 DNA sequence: TGTGCCAGCAGTTACTCACAGGGCTACGAGCAGTACTTC. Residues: CASSYSQGYEQYF.

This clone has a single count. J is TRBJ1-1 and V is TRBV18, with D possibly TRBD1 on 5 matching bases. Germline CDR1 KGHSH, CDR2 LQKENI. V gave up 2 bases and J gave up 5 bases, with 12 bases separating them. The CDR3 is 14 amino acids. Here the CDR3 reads CASSPGQGGTEAFF. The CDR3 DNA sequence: TGTGCCAGCTCACCAGGGCAGGGTGGTACTGAAGCTTTCTTT.

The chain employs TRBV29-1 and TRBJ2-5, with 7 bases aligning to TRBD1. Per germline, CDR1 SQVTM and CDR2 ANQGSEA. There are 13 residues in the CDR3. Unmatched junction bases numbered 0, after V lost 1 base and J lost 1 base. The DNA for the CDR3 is TGCAGCGTTGAAGGACAGGGCCAAGAGACCCAGTACTTC. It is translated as CSVEGQGQETQYF.

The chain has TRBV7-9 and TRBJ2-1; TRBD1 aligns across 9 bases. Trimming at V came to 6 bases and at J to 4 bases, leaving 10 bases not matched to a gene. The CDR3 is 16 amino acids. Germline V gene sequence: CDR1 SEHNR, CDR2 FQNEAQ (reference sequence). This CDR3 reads CASRSPGTGLYNEQFF. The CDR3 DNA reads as TGTGCCAGCAGGAGTCCCGGGACAGGGCTTTACAATGAGCAGTTCTTC. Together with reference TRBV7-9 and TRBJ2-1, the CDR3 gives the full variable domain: DTGVSQNPRHKITKRGQNVTFRCDPISEHNRLYWYRQTLGQGPEFLTYFQNEAQLEKSRLLSDRFSAERPKGSFSTLEIQRTEQGDSAMYLCASRSPGTGLYNEQFFGPGTRLTVL.

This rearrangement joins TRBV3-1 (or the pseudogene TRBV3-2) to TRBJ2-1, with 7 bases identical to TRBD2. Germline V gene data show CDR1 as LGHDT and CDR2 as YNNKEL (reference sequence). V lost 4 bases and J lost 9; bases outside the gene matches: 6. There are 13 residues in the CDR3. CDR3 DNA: TGTGCCAGCAGCCCAGGGATAGCGGGTGAGCAGTTCTTC. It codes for CASSPGIAGEQFF.

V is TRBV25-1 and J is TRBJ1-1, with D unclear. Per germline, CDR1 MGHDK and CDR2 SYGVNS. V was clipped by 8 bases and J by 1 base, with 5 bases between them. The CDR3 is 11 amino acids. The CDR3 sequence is CASYGNTEAFF. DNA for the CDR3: TGTGCCAGCTACGGGAACACTGAAGCTTTCTTT. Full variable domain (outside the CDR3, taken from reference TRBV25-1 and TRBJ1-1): EADIYQTPRYLVIGTGKKITLECSQTMGHDKMYWYQQDPGMELHLIHYSYGVNSTEKGDLSSESTVSRIRTEHFPLTLESARPSHTSQYLCASYGNTEAFFGQGTRLTVV.

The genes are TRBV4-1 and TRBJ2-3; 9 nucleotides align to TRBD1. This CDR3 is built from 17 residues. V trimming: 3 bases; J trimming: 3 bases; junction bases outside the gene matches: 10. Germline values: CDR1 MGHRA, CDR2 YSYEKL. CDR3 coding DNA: TGCGCCAGCAGCCAGATAGCCGGGACAGGGAAAACAGATACGCAGTATTTT. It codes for CASSQIAGTGKTDTQYF.

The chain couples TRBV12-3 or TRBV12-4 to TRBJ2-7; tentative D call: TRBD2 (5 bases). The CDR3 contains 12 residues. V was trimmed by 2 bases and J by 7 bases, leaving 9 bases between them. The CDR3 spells CASSLPSGEQYF. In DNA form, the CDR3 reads TGTGCCAGCAGTTTACCGTCGGGAGAGCAGTACTTC.

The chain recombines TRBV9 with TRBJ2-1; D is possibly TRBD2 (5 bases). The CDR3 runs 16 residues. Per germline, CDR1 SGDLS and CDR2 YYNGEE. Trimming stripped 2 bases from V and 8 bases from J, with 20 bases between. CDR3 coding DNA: TGTGCCAGCAGCGTCGGAGGACTTGGGCTGATAGATGAGCAGTTCTTC. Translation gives CASSVGGLGLIDEQFF.

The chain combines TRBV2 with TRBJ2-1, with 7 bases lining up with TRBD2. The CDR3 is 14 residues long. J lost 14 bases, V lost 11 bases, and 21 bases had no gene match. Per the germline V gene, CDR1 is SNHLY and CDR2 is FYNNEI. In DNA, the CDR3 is TGTGCCCGGGAGGAGGCGGGGCGGTCAGTCTTGGAGTTCTTC. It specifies CAREEAGRSVLEFF.

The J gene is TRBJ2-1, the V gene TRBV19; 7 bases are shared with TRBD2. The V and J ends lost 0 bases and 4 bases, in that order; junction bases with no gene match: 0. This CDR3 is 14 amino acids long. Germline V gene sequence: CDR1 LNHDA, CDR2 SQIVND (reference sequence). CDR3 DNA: TGTGCCAGTAGTATAGAGGGGGGGTACAATGAGCAGTTCTTC. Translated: CASSIEGGYNEQFF.